This T cell receptor beta chain was observed in a study of T cells in Graves' hyperthyroidism and ophthalmopathy. This clonotype showed up just once. V lost 2 bases to trimming and J lost 8 bases; unmatched junction nucleotides: 7. CDR1 and CDR2 from the germline V gene are SGHRS and YFSETQ. The CDR3 runs 14 residues. Amplification of TCR beta CDR3 regions was performed using RNA transcripts as template. First-round RT-PCR with HTBI primers amplified the TCR CDR3 region. TCRdb re-analysed the multiplex PCR reads in MiXCR, keeping a single row per CDR3 protein. In the table there are about 640,000 distinct CDR3 sequences, 20% of which are singletons.

The sequence came from a man aged 30 to 45 with Graves' ophthalmopathy. Sequencing was performed on blood. This sequence joins TRBV5-1 and TRBJ2-1; 7 nucleotides align to TRBD2. The CDR3 reads CASSLKRGGDEQFF. The DNA of the CDR3 is TGCGCCAGCAGCTTAAAGCGGGGAGGGGATGAGCAGTTCTTC.